Sequencing of this T cell receptor beta chain was carried out in a study of blood T cell repertoires in COVID-19. As for the study in general: Researchers got acute and convalescent COVID-19 samples from the United States, Italy and Spain. The cDNA or gDNA used as material had been derived from T cells, B-cell-depleted T cells, or PBMCs.

Germline CDR1 SGHRS, CDR2 YFSETQ. J gave up 6 bases and V 2 bases, and 8 bases lay outside the gene matches. This CDR3 is 15 amino acids long. Source study methods: Reference gene primers were amplified, and this amplification served to estimate nucleated cell counts. This table comes from immunoSEQ multiplex PCR, and its TCRdb copy is limited to in-frame clones, with some not included. V and J calls and clone size are as listed in that table; D and trimming were resolved from the DNA. Among over 200,000 clones listed, around 82% were seen once. The TCR sequence derives from a woman in her forties with acute or convalescent COVID-19. Sequenced sample: peripheral blood. V gene TRBV5-1 combines with J gene TRBJ1-1, with 9 bases identical to TRBD1. The CDR3 bases are TGCGCCAGCAGCTTTGGGGACAGGGATCTGTCTGAAGCTTTCTTT. Its protein is CASSFGDRDLSEAFF. Full variable domain (remainder filled in from reference TRBV5-1 and TRBJ1-1): KAGVTQTPRYLIKTRGQQVTLSCSPISGHRSVSWYQQTPGQGLQFLFEYFSETQRNKGNFPGRFSGRQFSNSRSEMNVSTLELGDSALYLCASSFGDRDLSEAFFGQGTRLTVV.